The 12 T cell receptor beta chains below all came from one sample that was sequenced in a study of blood T cells in healthy people across ages. Then a second PCR, running roughly 7 to 11 cycles, was carried out with a sample-barcoded 5' primer and a J-beta primer mix. MiXCR was run by TCRdb on the 5' RACE reads, yielding one entry per CDR3 protein. The sample lists 1.5 million to 2 million distinct CDR3 sequences; roughly 32% were seen once. The sample consisted of blood. The origin of the receptors is a woman in her 30s in good health.

This clonotype was seen at least ten times. The genes are TRBV4-1 and TRBJ2-7; tentative D call: TRBD1 (6 bases). This CDR3 is 14 amino acids long. Trimming removed 1 base from V and 3 bases from J, with 10 bases in between. CDR1 is MGHRA and CDR2 is YSYEKL in the germline V gene. The CDR3 loop is CASSQGDTDYEQYF. Written as DNA, the CDR3 is TGCGCCAGCAGCCAAGGGGACACAGACTACGAGCAGTACTTC.

This chain joins TRBV20-1 and TRBJ1-5; D is unclear. CDR3 size: 14 residues. Trimming shortened V by 1 base and J by 1 base, and 8 bases separated the two germline ends. Germline loops: CDR1 DFQATT, CDR2 SNEGSKA (reference sequence). The CDR3, as DNA: TGCAGTGCTAGAGCGCCGGCGAGCAATCAGCCCCAGCATTTT. Encoded protein: CSARAPASNQPQHF.

This clonotype has a handful of counts. The chain couples TRBV5-1 to TRBJ2-5, with TRBD2 matching 8 bases. There are 16 residues in the CDR3. Germline V gives CDR1 SGHRS, CDR2 YFSETQ. With 1 base clipped from V and 0 bases from J, the junction kept 5 bases outside the gene matches. The CDR3 nucleotides are TGCGCCAGCAGCTTGAAGCGGGGGAGCTACCAAGAGACCCAGTACTTC. This codes for CASSLKRGSYQETQYF.

The rearrangement joins TRBV5-1 to TRBJ2-7, with a possible D match to TRBD1 (6 bases). V was pared by 5 bases and J by 2 bases, with 11 bases between. Per the germline V gene, CDR1 is SGHRS and CDR2 is YFSETQ. This CDR3 spans 13 amino acids. CDR3 DNA: TGCGCCAGCAGGCTGGACAGCACCTACGAGCAGTACTTC. Translating it yields CASRLDSTYEQYF.

This sequence joins TRBV27 and TRBJ1-2; D might be TRBD1 (6 bases). This CDR3 contains 16 residues. Looked up from germline, CDR1 is MNHEY and CDR2 is SMNVEV (reference sequence). Trimming pared 6 bases from V and 4 bases from J, leaving 21 bases between. CDR3 nucleotides: TGTGCCAGCAGCCCAGGGACCAGGGGCCGCACCTATGGCTACACCTTC. The encoded protein is CASSPGTRGRTYGYTF.

This clonotype was seen repeatedly, ten times or more. The chain employs TRBV10-3 and TRBJ1-2, with a possible D match to TRBD1 (5 bases). The germline V gene has CDR1 ENHRY and CDR2 SYGVKD. The CDR3 runs 14 residues. Deletions cut 9 bases from V and 2 bases from J, with 16 bases between. As DNA, the CDR3 is TGTGCCATTCGGCCTGCGGGGGTGAACTATGGCTACACCTTC. It encodes CAIRPAGVNYGYTF.

This clonotype appeared a few times. The chain recombines TRBV20-1 with TRBJ2-2; D is possibly TRBD2 (5 bases). In germline, CDR1 is DFQATT, CDR2 SNEGSKA (reference sequence). This CDR3 region has 14 residues. V lost 0 bases and J 6 bases, leaving 11 bases between the germline ends. The CDR3 is CSARDLRVAGELFF. The CDR3 coding sequence is TGCAGTGCTAGAGATCTGAGGGTAGCCGGGGAGCTGTTTTTT.

This clonotype has more than one count but fewer than ten. The chain couples TRBV6-5 to TRBJ2-7, with D tentatively TRBD2 (6 bases). This CDR3 has 16 amino acids. Germline loops: CDR1 MNHEY, CDR2 SVGAGI. Trimming took off 7 bases at V and 5 bases at J, with 24 bases between the two ends. CDR3 nucleotides: TGTGCCAGCACCCTGGCGGTAGGAGGGAGTTGGGACGAGCAGTACTTC. It translates to CASTLAVGGSWDEQYF.

The chain carries TRBV18 and TRBJ2-3; 8 nucleotides align to TRBD2. Germline V gene data show CDR1 as KGHSH and CDR2 as LQKENI. V lost 3 bases, J lost 6 bases, and 11 bases stayed unmatched. The CDR3 has 16 residues. This chain's CDR3 is CASSPTSGYPGDTQYF. DNA of the CDR3: TGTGCCAGCTCACCCACTAGCGGATACCCCGGGGATACGCAGTATTTT. Using reference TRBV18 and TRBJ2-3 for the parts outside the CDR3, the full variable domain is NAGVMQNPRHLVRRRGQEARLRCSPMKGHSHVYWYRQLPEEGLKFMVYLQKENIIDESGMPKERFSAEFPKEGPSILRIQQVVRGDSAAYFCASSPTSGYPGDTQYFGPGTRLTVL.

The chain carries TRBV12-3 or TRBV12-4 and TRBJ2-5; D tentatively reads TRBD1 or TRBD2 (5 bases each). This CDR3 has 18 amino acids. V lost 3 bases and J lost 2, with 22 bases in between. The CDR3 DNA sequence: TGTGCCAGCAGTTTCCGGGGCCCTACGGGTTTGGTACAAGAGACCCAGTACTTC. Residues: CASSFRGPTGLVQETQYF.

About this clonotype: Its ends do not fully match the called genes, so a read error is possible. V and J are TRBV7-9 and TRBJ2-1; D perhaps matches TRBD2 (5 bases). In germline, CDR1 is SEHNR, CDR2 FQNEAQ (reference sequence). The CDR3 is made up of 14 amino acids. The CDR3 nucleotides are TGTGTCAGCAGCTTAGCGCTGGGTAGCAATGAGCAGTTCTTC. As protein: CVSSLALGSNEQFF.

The gene calls are TRBV6-6 and TRBJ1-2; a possible D gene is TRBD1 (6 bases). With 5 bases removed from V and 4 bases from J, the gap between germline ends came to 17 bases. The CDR3 has 15 amino acids. Germline V lookup: CDR1 MNHNY, CDR2 SVGAGI (reference sequence). The CDR3 spells CASSLPAGASYGYTF. For the CDR3, the DNA is TGTGCCAGCAGTCTTCCGGCGGGGGCCAGCTATGGCTACACCTTC.